This T cell receptor (beta chain) derives from a study of blood T cell repertoires in COVID-19. On the study more broadly: T cells, B-cell-depleted T cells, or PBMCs provided the cDNA or gDNA that served as material.

The CDR3 loop spans 15 amino acids. CDR1 is SGHRS and CDR2 is YFSETQ in the germline V gene. V lost 5 bases to trimming and J lost 8 bases; unmatched junction nucleotides: 10. Original analysis: Estimates of nucleated cell counts were drawn from the amplification of reference gene primers. The repertoire was sequenced with immunoSEQ multiplex PCR; TCRdb's copy has only in-frame clones and lacks some. The D gene and trimming were derived from the DNA, and the V and J assignments and clone size from that table. The table shows over 50,000 clones, with about nine tenths occurring only once. This clonotype was obtained from a human donor in a cohort sampled during active COVID-19. The chain uses TRBV5-1 and TRBJ1-6; 7 nucleotides line up with TRBD1. The sequenced material came from peripheral blood. Here the CDR3 DNA reads TGCGCCAGCAGGCTTTCGGCAGGGGGTTATTCACCCCTCCACTTT. This gives the protein CASRLSAGGYSPLHF. Variable domain in full (rest from reference TRBV5-1 and TRBJ1-6): KAGVTQTPRYLIKTRGQQVTLSCSPISGHRSVSWYQQTPGQGLQFLFEYFSETQRNKGNFPGRFSGRQFSNSRSEMNVSTLELGDSALYLCASRLSAGGYSPLHFGNGTRLTVT.